Below, 10 T cell receptor beta chains from the same sample are listed, as sequenced in a study of shared clonotypes between healthy human individuals. TCRdb's table, derived via immunoSEQ multiplex PCR, lists solely in-frame clones and lacks some. Altogether around 500,000 clones are present, less than 80% being singletons, with the ten largest covering roughly 13%. Source material: PBMCs. The receptors shown here come from a woman aged 40-49 years in good health. Some clones in this sample may be carry-over from other donors' samples.

In this sample, this clone turned up once. A much larger clonotype is one base distant, so this may be a read error. The chain carries TRBV1 and TRBJ2-4; whether TRBD2, the table's D call, matches the DNA was not checked. TRBV1 is a known pseudogene. The CDR3 totals 14 residues. CDR3 loop: CTSSPRGLKSIQYF. The CDR3 nucleotides read TGCACCAGCAGCCCGAGAGGGTTAAAAAGCATTCAGTACTTC.

V and J are TRBV7-6 and TRBJ2-3, with a possible D match to TRBD2 (5 bases). The CDR3 consists of 12 residues. V was trimmed by 5 bases and J by 3 bases, leaving 6 bases between them. Germline CDR1 SGHVS, CDR2 FNYEAQ. The CDR3 DNA follows: TGTGCCAGCAGCACGGGGACAGATACGCAGTATTTT. Protein sequence: CASSTGTDTQYF.

The chain joins TRBV9 to TRBJ2-3; D may be TRBD2 (6 bases). This CDR3 is 16 amino acids long. Germline lookup yields CDR1 SGDLS and CDR2 YYNGEE. Trimming removed 1 base at V and 4 bases at J, with 16 bases between. The CDR3 DNA follows: TGTGCCAGCAGCGTAAGAGGACGGGAGTCGGCAGATACGCAGTATTTT. As protein: CASSVRGRESADTQYF.

To note about this clone: A junction end diverges from the germline sequence, so it may reflect a read error. The rearrangement links TRBV11-3 to TRBJ2-7; D is undetermined. The CDR3 loop spans 8 amino acids. Germline loops: CDR1 SGHNT, CDR2 YENEEA. As DNA, the CDR3 is TGTGCCAGCAGCTTAACAAACTTC. Translation: CASSLTNF. The full variable domain, its missing parts supplied by reference TRBV11-3 and TRBJ2-7, is EAGVVQSPRYKIIEKKQPVAFWCNPISGHNTLYWYLQNLGQGPELLIRYENEEAVDDSQLPKDRFSAERLKGVDSTLKIQPAELGDSAVYLCASSLTNFGPGTRLTVT.

This chain uses TRBV5-1 with TRBJ2-2, with D hard to call. The ends were cut back, 4 bases at V and 0 bases at J, with 13 bases in the middle. This CDR3 contains 16 residues. From germline, CDR1 is SGHRS and CDR2 YFSETQ. For the CDR3, the DNA is TGCGCCAGCAGCCTGTGGAAGGGCTCGAACACCGGGGAGCTGTTTTTT. It yields the protein CASSLWKGSNTGELFF.

This chain connects TRBV7-9 to TRBJ2-1; D remains ambiguous. With 1 base removed from V and 6 bases from J, the gap between germline ends came to 10 bases. This CDR3 contains 14 residues. The V gene's germline CDR1 is SEHNR and CDR2 FQNEAQ (reference sequence). CDR3 sequence reads: CASSLVNSANEQFF. DNA for the CDR3: TGTGCCAGCAGCTTAGTAAACAGCGCCAATGAGCAGTTCTTC.

This clone has at least ten counts. The chain uses TRBV6-4 and TRBJ2-2, with D uncertain. Trimming removed 4 bases from V and 4 bases from J, with 7 bases in between. This CDR3 comprises 13 residues. Per the germline V gene, CDR1 is MRHNA and CDR2 is SNTAGT. The CDR3 bases are TGTGCCAGCAGTGCCGGTCCCACCGGGGAGCTGTTTTTT. It codes for CASSAGPTGELFF.

This clone was seen only once. V is TRBV7-7 and J is TRBJ2-5, with 8 bases lining up with TRBD1. This CDR3 region has 15 residues. CDR1 SSHAT and CDR2 FNYEAQ come from the germline V gene (reference sequence). The ends lost 1 base at V and 2 bases at J; junction bases unmatched: 3. The CDR3 sequence: CASSLGTGPQETQYF. Written as DNA, the CDR3 is TGTGCCAGCAGCTTAGGGACAGGGCCTCAAGAGACCCAGTACTTC.

On this clone: A far larger clone is just one base off, so this is likely a read error. This sequence joins TRBV12-2 and TRBJ2-1; the tabulated D call, TRBD2, remains unverified against the DNA. TRBV12-2 is annotated as a pseudogene. This CDR3 spans 17 amino acids. The CDR3 here is CAGRLGALAGGSDEQFF. The CDR3 DNA reads as TGTGCAGGTCGCTTAGGGGCCCTAGCGGGAGGGAGCGATGAGCAGTTCTTC.

This chain links TRBV28 with TRBJ2-5, with 8 bases that match TRBD2. The J call may be in error: the DNA end matches TRBJ2-7 better. Germline V lookup: CDR1 MDHEN, CDR2 SYDVKM. The CDR3 extends over 14 amino acids. CDR3 loop: CAGTRSGVTYEQYF. The CDR3 DNA reads TGTGCCGGCACCCGTAGCGGGGTCACCTACGAGCAGTACTTC.